A selection of T cell receptor beta chains follows, all from one sample in a study of post-analysis software for immune sequencing data. Each CDR3 protein gets one entry after TCRdb re-called the PCR reads with MiXCR. The sample lists roughly 170,000 distinct CDR3 sequences, about 30% seen once, with approximately 1.6% in the top ten. Material: blood. These TCRs come from a girl aged 5 to 17 with multiple sclerosis. Each CDR3 is given with its conserved first and last residue. A D gene is named only where the DNA matches it firmly. Clone sizes are given selectively: once, few, many, or a class where the clone is expanded.

v_call	clone_size	d_call	j_call	cdr3_aa	cdr3_nt
TRBV19	.	TRBD2	TRBJ2-7	CASSASGNVNEQYF	TGTGCCAGTTCGGCTAGCGGGAACGTCAATGAGCAGTACTTC
TRBV6-5	many	TRBD1	TRBJ1-2	CASSYSAGGGWRDYGYTF	TGTGCCAGCAGTTACTCCGCAGGGGGCGGGTGGAGGGACTATGGCTACACCTTC
TRBV6-1	many	.	TRBJ1-2	CASSDQGSLYGYTF	TGTGCCAGCAGCGATCAGGGCTCCCTCTATGGCTACACCTTC
TRBV28	few	.	TRBJ2-1	CASMDVGYNEQFF	TGTGCCAGCATGGATGTTGGGTACAATGAGCAGTTCTTC
TRBV12-3/TRBV12-4	many	.	TRBJ2-4	CASSMGAVAVEQYF	TGTGCCAGCAGTATGGGAGCGGTTGCGGTGGAGCAGTACTTC
TRBV29-1	many	.	TRBJ2-1	CSVDGQPYNEQFF	TGCAGCGTTGATGGGCAGCCCTACAATGAGCAGTTCTTC
TRBV7-2	many	.	TRBJ1-2	CASSLGVTGQGGTF	TGTGCCAGCAGCTTAGGAGTTACAGGTCAAGGAGGCACCTTC
TRBV4-1	.	TRBD1	TRBJ1-4	CTSSPLYGTGIMPNEKLFF	TGCACCAGCAGCCCTCTGTACGGGACAGGGATCATGCCTAATGAAAAACTGTTTTTT
TRBV11-2	.	TRBD1	TRBJ1-1	CASSPRQGNGEAFF	TGTGCCAGCAGCCCGCGACAGGGTAATGGCGAAGCTTTCTTT
TRBV15	few	TRBD1	TRBJ1-4	CATSRDRGRGEKLFF	TGTGCCACCAGCAGGGACAGGGGACGGGGTGAAAAACTGTTTTTT
TRBV7-9	many	TRBD1	TRBJ2-7	CASSLGQEIYEQYF	TGTGCCAGCAGCTTGGGACAGGAAATCTACGAGCAGTACTTC
TRBV9	many	.	TRBJ2-5	CASSVSGVGETQYF	TGTGCCAGCAGCGTATCAGGGGTCGGGGAGACCCAGTACTTC
TRBV4-1	many	TRBD2	TRBJ2-7	CASSQNPTMTSGNLREQYF	TGCGCCAGCAGCCAAAATCCGACCATGACTAGCGGGAACTTAAGGGAGCAGTACTTC
TRBV12-3/TRBV12-4	.	.	TRBJ2-7	CASSPIEGLGEQYF	TGTGCCAGCAGTCCGATAGAGGGACTGGGGGAGCAGTACTTC
TRBV30	few	.	TRBJ2-5	CAWSTRLQETQYF	TGTGCCTGGAGTACGCGTCTACAAGAGACCCAGTACTTC
TRBV18	.	.	TRBJ2-7	CASSPEGLSYEQYF	TGTGCCAGCTCACCAGAGGGTCTCTCCTACGAGCAGTACTTC
TRBV27	.	.	TRBJ1-1	CASSPETANTEAFF	TGTGCCAGCAGCCCAGAGACCGCGAACACTGAAGCTTTCTTT
TRBV9	.	.	TRBJ2-3	CAGSVGRDTQYF	TGTGCCGGCAGCGTAGGTAGGGATACGCAGTATTTT
TRBV20-1	few	TRBD1	TRBJ1-1	CSAGGPGQYQAFF	TGCAGTGCTGGCGGACCGGGACAGTACCAAGCTTTCTTT
TRBV25-1	few	.	TRBJ2-7	CASSESRRYPSFEQYF	TGTGCCAGCAGTGAATCCCGCAGGTATCCTTCCTTCGAGCAGTACTTC
TRBV27	many	.	TRBJ2-7	CASSLSASSPYEQYF	TGTGCCAGCAGTTTATCGGCAAGCTCTCCCTACGAGCAGTACTTC
TRBV12-5	few	TRBD2	TRBJ2-1	CASGLVRDSGMLRSNEQFF	TGTGCTAGTGGTTTGGTACGGGATAGCGGGATGCTCCGGAGTAATGAGCAGTTCTTC
TRBV6-5	many	.	TRBJ1-5	CASSPGRFSNQPQHF	TGTGCCAGCAGTCCCGGACGGTTTAGCAATCAGCCCCAGCATTTT
TRBV29-1	many	TRBD1	TRBJ1-1	CSVEGTGGADTEAFF	TGCAGCGTTGAAGGGACAGGGGGCGCCGACACTGAAGCTTTCTTT
TRBV28	.	TRBD2	TRBJ2-1	CASSLWTSGSDEQFF	TGTGCCAGCAGTTTATGGACTAGCGGGAGTGATGAGCAGTTCTTC
TRBV24-1	few	.	TRBJ1-1	CATSEAVNTEAFF	TGTGCCACCAGTGAAGCTGTGAACACTGAAGCTTTCTTT
TRBV20-1	.	.	TRBJ2-1	CSARDVRSPYNEQFF	TGCAGTGCTAGAGACGTCAGGAGCCCCTACAATGAGCAGTTCTTC
TRBV10-3	many	.	TRBJ2-1	CAISESQGSSYNEQFF	TGTGCCATCAGTGAGTCTCAGGGTAGCTCCTACAATGAGCAGTTCTTC
TRBV12-3/TRBV12-4	.	.	TRBJ2-7	CASSWPGVTNGQYF	TGTGCCAGCAGTTGGCCGGGGGTAACTAATGGGCAGTACTTC
TRBV6-1	few	TRBD1	TRBJ1-1	CASRADRVRTEAFF	TGTGCCAGCAGGGCTGACAGGGTAAGGACTGAAGCTTTCTTT
TRBV12-3/TRBV12-4	many	.	TRBJ2-7	CASSLAGVPYEQYF	TGTGCCAGCAGTTTAGCGGGAGTCCCCTACGAGCAGTACTTC
TRBV27	.	TRBD2	TRBJ2-1	CASSFESSGMPKQFF	TGTGCCAGCAGTTTCGAGAGTAGCGGGATGCCTAAGCAGTTCTTC
TRBV28	.	.	TRBJ2-7	CASGGQSAYEQYF	TGTGCCAGCGGAGGACAGTCTGCCTACGAGCAGTACTTC
TRBV29-1	many	.	TRBJ1-1	CSVEEETANTEAFF	TGCAGCGTTGAGGAGGAAACAGCGAACACTGAAGCTTTCTTT
TRBV20-1	many	TRBD1	TRBJ2-3	CSFAPTGGTDTQYF	TGCAGTTTCGCCCCGACAGGGGGCACAGATACGCAGTATTTT
TRBV7-9	few	.	TRBJ1-4	CASSPPVGRTNEKLFF	TGTGCCAGCAGCCCCCCGGTGGGGAGAACTAATGAAAAACTGTTTTTT
TRBV12-3/TRBV12-4	.	.	TRBJ1-5	CASTLRGEGQPQHF	TGTGCCAGCACCCTCCGGGGGGAGGGTCAGCCCCAGCATTTT
TRBV10-1	.	.	TRBJ2-5	CASSDREPRETQYF	TGCGCCAGCAGTGACAGGGAACCTCGGGAGACCCAGTACTTC
TRBV5-8	.	TRBD1	TRBJ2-6	CASSPGTESSGANVLTF	TGTGCCAGCAGCCCCGGGACAGAGAGCTCTGGGGCCAACGTCCTGACTTTC
TRBV4-1	few	.	TRBJ2-1	CASSQDPPGKALLTQFF	TGCGCCAGCAGCCAAGATCCCCCGGGAAAGGCCCTCCTAACGCAGTTCTTC
TRBV18	many	.	TRBJ2-4	CASSPRRFKNIQYF	TGTGCCAGCTCACCGAGACGGTTCAAAAACATTCAGTACTTC
TRBV7-2	.	.	TRBJ2-1	CASSLAHGSYEQFF	TGTGCCAGCAGCTTAGCCCACGGCAGCTACGAGCAGTTCTTC
TRBV5-1	.	.	TRBJ2-6	CASSFQTSGANVLTF	TGCGCCAGCAGCTTCCAGACTTCTGGGGCCAACGTCCTGACTTTC
TRBV29-1	.	.	TRBJ1-2	CSVEDGAGLGNYGYTF	TGCAGCGTTGAAGATGGAGCGGGACTGGGGAACTATGGCTACACCTTC
TRBV6-2/TRBV6-3	once	.	TRBJ2-7	CASSRTATPYEQYF	TGTGCCAGCTCCAGAACTGCGACCCCCTACGAGCAGTACTTC
TRBV5-1	many	TRBD2	TRBJ2-1	CASSPRTSVINEQFF	TGCGCCAGCAGCCCCCGGACTAGCGTGATCAATGAGCAGTTCTTC
TRBV28	.	.	TRBJ1-2	CASSLLLSGGLGYTF	TGTGCCAGCAGTCTGCTCTTGAGCGGGGGGCTTGGCTACACCTTC
TRBV14	few	TRBD2	TRBJ2-1	CASSQDPGLARTYNEQFF	TGTGCCAGCAGCCAGGATCCCGGACTAGCCCGAACCTACAATGAGCAGTTCTTC
TRBV5-1	.	.	TRBJ2-1	CASTPLASLHNEQFF	TGCGCCAGCACCCCCCTAGCGTCCCTACACAATGAGCAGTTCTTC
TRBV28	.	.	TRBJ1-1	CASSRTRNTEAFF	TGTGCCAGCAGCCGCACACGGAACACTGAAGCTTTCTTT
TRBV7-9	.	.	TRBJ1-4	CASSRGSEKLFF	TGTGCCAGCAGCCGGGGGTCGGAAAAACTGTTTTTT
TRBV3-1	many	TRBD2	TRBJ2-3	CASSNPGGDTQYF	TGTGCCAGCAGCAACCCGGGGGGGGATACGCAGTATTTT
TRBV29-1	.	TRBD1	TRBJ1-4	CSVVSTGLDTTNEKLFF	TGCAGCGTTGTATCGACAGGGCTGGACACAACTAATGAAAAACTGTTTTTT
TRBV5-1	.	.	TRBJ2-5	CASFDGLQETQYF	TGCGCCAGCTTCGACGGGTTGCAAGAGACCCAGTACTTC
TRBV7-2	many	.	TRBJ2-5	CASSFRNDPFETQYF	TGTGCCAGCAGCTTCCGCAACGATCCCTTCGAGACCCAGTACTTC
TRBV6-5	few	TRBD1	TRBJ1-1	CASSWTGGNTEAFF	TGTGCCAGCAGTTGGACAGGGGGGAACACTGAAGCTTTCTTT
TRBV12-3/TRBV12-4	many	.	TRBJ2-5	CASSPTGQETQYF	TGTGCCAGCAGTCCGACTGGGCAAGAGACCCAGTACTTC
TRBV12-3/TRBV12-4	many	.	TRBJ1-2	CASTLRLLGGYTF	TGTGCCAGCACCCTTCGCCTCCTGGGGGGCTACACCTTC
TRBV6-1	.	.	TRBJ2-3	CASSEDAGVADTQYF	TGTGCCAGCAGTGAAGACGCAGGGGTAGCAGATACGCAGTATTTT